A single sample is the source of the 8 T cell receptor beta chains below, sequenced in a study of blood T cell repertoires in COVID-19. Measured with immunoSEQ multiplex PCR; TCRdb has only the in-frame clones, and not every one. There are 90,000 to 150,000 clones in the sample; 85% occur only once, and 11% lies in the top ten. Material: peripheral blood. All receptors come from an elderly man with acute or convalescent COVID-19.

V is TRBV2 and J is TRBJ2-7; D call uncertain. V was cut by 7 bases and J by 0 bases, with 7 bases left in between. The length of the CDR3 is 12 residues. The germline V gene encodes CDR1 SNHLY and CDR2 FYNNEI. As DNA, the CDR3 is TGTGCCAGCAAGACATACTCCTACGAGCAGTACTTC. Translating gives CASKTYSYEQYF. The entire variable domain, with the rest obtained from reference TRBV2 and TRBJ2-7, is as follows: EPEVTQTPSHQVTQMGQEVILRCVPISNHLYFYWYRQILGQKVEFLVSFYNNEISEKSEIFDDQFSVERPDGSNFTLKIRSTKLEDSAMYFCASKTYSYEQYFGPGTRLTVT.

CDR3 DNA: TGTGCCAGCAGCTTAGACAGGGGTGACGAGCAGTACTTC. Translated, it gives CASSLDRGDEQYF. The chain couples TRBV7-8 to TRBJ2-7; 7 bases map to TRBD1. The V segment lost 1 base and the J segment 5 bases; nucleotides outside the gene matches: 2. The CDR3 has 13 residues. CDR1 is SGHVS and CDR2 is FQNEAQ in the germline V gene.

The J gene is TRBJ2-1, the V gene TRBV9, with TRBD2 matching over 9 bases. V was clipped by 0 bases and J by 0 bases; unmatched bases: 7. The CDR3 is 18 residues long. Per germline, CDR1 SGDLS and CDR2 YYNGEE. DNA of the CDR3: TGTGCCAGCAGCGTAGCTCTCCAGCGGGGGGCCTCCTACAATGAGCAGTTCTTC. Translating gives CASSVALQRGASYNEQFF.

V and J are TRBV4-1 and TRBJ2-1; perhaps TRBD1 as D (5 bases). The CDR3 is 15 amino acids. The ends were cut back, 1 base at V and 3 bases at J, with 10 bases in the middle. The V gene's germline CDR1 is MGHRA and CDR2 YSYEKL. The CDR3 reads CASSQGQKNYNEQFF. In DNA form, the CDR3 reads TGCGCCAGCAGCCAAGGACAGAAAAACTACAATGAGCAGTTCTTC.

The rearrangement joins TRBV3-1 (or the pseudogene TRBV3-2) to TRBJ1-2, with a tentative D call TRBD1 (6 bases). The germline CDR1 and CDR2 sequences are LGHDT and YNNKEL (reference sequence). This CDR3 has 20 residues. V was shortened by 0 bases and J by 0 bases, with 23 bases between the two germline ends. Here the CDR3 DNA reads TGTGCCAGCAGCCAAGACCCGAGAGCAGGACAGTCCTTTTCTAACTATGGCTACACCTTC. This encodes CASSQDPRAGQSFSNYGYTF.

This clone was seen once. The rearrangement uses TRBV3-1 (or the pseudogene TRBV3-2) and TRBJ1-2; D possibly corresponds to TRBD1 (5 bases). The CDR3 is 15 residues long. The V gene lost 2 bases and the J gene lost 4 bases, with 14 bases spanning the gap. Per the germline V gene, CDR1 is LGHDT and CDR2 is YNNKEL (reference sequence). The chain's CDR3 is CASSQPPGLLYGYTF. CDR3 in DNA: TGTGCCAGCAGCCAACCTCCGGGACTGCTCTATGGCTACACCTTC.

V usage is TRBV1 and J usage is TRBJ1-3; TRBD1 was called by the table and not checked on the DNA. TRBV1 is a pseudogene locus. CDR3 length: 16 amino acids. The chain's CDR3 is CTSSQGRQTSGNTIYF. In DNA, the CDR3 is TGCACCAGCAGCCAAGGAAGACAGACCTCTGGAAACACCATATATTTT.

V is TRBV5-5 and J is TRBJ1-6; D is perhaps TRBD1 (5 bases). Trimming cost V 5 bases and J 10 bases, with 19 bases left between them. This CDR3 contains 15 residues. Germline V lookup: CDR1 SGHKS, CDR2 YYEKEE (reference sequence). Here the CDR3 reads CASSPAGGGRSPLHF. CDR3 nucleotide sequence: TGTGCCAGCAGTCCCGCGGGGGGAGGGCGATCACCCCTCCACTTT.